This T cell receptor beta chain was captured by sequencing in a study of PD-1 blockade in classical Hodgkin lymphoma. Study results and limitations: The origin of the repertoire differences remains undefined, with disease activity or prior therapy as possible causes. Complete responders matched newly diagnosed patients in baseline diversity.

With 3 bases removed from V and 3 bases from J, the gap between germline ends came to 10 bases. The CDR3 length is 15 residues. CDR1 and CDR2 from the germline V gene are SGHNT and YYREEE (reference sequence). Notes on this clone: Its antigen is undetermined.

Relapses following autologous stem cell transplantation were seen in all patients, with brentuximab vedotin exposure varying. Profiled with immunoSEQ multiplex PCR; TCRdb holds only in-frame clones, not every one. Of tens of thousands of clones in the sample, around 68% were seen once. The genes are TRBV5-4 and TRBJ2-6; TRBD2 might be the D (6 bases). The receptor was derived from a human donor with classical Hodgkin lymphoma. Sequencing used peripheral blood mononuclear cells (PBMCs), obtained before the second cycle of nivolumab. In nucleotides, the CDR3 is TGTGCCAGCAGCTCTGGAGGGGTTGGGGCCAACGTCCTGACTTTC. Its translation is CASSSGGVGANVLTF.